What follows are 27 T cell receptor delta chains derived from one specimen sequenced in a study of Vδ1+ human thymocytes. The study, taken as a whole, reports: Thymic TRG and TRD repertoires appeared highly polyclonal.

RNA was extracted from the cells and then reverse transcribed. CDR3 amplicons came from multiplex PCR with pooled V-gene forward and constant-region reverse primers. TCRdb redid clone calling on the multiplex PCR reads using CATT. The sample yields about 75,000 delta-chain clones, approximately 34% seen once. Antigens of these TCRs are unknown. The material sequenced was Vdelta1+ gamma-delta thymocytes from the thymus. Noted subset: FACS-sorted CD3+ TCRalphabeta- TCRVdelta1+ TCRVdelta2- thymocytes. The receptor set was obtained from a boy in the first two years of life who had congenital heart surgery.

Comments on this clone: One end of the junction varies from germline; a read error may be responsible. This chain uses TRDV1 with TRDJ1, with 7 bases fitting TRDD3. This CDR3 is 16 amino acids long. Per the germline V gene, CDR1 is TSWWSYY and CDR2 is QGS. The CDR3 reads CALGKLPPYWGFKLIF. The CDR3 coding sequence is TGTGCTCTTGGGAAACTTCCCCCGTACTGGGGCTTTAAACTCATCTTT.

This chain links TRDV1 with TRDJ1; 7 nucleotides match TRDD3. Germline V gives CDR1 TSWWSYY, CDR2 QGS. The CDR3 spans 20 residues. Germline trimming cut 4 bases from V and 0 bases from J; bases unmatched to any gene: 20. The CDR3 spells CALGVFPVGLGIRYTDKLIF. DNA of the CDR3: TGTGCTCTTGGGGTTTTTCCTGTTGGACTGGGGATCCGGTACACCGATAAACTCATCTTT.

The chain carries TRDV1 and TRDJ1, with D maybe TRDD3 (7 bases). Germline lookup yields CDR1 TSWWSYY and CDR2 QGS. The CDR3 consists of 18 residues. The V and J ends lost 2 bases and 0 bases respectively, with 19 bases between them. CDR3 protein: CALGEGIPLVPNTDKLIF. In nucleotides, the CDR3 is TGTGCTCTTGGGGAAGGGATACCGCTCGTTCCTAACACCGATAAACTCATCTTT.

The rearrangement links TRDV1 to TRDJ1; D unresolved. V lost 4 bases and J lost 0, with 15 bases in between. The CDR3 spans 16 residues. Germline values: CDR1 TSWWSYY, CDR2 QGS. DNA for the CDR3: TGTGCTCTTGGGGCCGGTGGGTCACTGTACACCGATAAACTCATCTTT. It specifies CALGAGGSLYTDKLIF.

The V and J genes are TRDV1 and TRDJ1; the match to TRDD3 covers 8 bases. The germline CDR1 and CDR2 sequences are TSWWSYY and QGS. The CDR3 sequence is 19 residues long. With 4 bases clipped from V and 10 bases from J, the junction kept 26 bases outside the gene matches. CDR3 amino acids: CALGGPYGRGTGGPRGLIF. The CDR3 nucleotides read TGTGCTCTTGGGGGACCCTATGGCCGTGGTACTGGGGGCCCCCGGGGACTCATCTTT.

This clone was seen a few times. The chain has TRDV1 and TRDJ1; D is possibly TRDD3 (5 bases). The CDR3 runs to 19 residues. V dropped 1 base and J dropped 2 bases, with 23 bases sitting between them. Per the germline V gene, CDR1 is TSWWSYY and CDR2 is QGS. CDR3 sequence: CALGEPRPHFGGVTDKLIF. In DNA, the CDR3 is TGTGCTCTTGGGGAACCTCGCCCCCACTTTGGTGGGGTTACCGATAAACTCATCTTT.

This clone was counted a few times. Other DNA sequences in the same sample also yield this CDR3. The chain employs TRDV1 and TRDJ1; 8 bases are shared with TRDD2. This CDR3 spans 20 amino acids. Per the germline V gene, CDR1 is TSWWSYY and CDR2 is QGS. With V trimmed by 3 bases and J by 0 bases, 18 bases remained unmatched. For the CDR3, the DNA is TGTGCTCTTGGGGAGAGTGCTTCCTACGTAAGGGGGCCAGACACCGATAAACTCATCTTT. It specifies CALGESASYVRGPDTDKLIF.

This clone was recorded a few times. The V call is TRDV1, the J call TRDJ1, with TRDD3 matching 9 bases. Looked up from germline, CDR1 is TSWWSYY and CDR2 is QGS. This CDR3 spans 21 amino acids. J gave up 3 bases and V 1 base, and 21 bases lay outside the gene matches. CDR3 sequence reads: CALGEPNAYWGNWGGPDKLIF. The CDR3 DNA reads TGTGCTCTTGGGGAACCGAATGCCTACTGGGGGAACTGGGGGGGACCCGATAAACTCATCTTT.

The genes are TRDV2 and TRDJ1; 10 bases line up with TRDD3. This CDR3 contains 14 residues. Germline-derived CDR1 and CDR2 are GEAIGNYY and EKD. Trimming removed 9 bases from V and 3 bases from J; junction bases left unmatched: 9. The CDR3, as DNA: TGTGCCACTCACCAACTGGGGGATTCCGATAAACTCATCTTT. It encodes CATHQLGDSDKLIF.

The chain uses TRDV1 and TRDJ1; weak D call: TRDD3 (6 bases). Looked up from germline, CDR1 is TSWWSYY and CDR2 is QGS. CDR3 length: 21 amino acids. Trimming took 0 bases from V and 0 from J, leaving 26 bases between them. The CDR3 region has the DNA TGTGCTCTTGGGGAACTCTTGACCTATCGGCACTGGGAACCGTACACCGATAAACTCATCTTT. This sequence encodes CALGELLTYRHWEPYTDKLIF.

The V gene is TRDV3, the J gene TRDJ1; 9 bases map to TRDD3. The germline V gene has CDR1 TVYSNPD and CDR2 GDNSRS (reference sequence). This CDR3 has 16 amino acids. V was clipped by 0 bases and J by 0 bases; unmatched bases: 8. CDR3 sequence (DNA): TGTGCCTTTAGCCACTGGGGGACCCTGTACACCGATAAACTCATCTTT. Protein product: CAFSHWGTLYTDKLIF.

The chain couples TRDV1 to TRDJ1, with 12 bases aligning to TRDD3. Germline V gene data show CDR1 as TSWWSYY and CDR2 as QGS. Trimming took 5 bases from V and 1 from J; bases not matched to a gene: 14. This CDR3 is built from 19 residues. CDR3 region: CALGSLPVLGDTGTDKLIF. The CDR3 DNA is TGTGCTCTTGGGAGCCTCCCCGTACTGGGGGATACCGGCACCGATAAACTCATCTTT.

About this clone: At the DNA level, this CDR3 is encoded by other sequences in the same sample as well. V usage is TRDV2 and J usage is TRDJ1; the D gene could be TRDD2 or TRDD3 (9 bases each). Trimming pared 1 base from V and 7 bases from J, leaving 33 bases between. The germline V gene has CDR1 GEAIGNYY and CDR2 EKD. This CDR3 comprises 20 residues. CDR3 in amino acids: CACDTPSYLGDGERGGKLIF. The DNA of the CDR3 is TGTGCCTGTGACACGCCTTCCTACCTGGGGGATGGGGAGAGAGGGGGTAAACTCATCTTT.

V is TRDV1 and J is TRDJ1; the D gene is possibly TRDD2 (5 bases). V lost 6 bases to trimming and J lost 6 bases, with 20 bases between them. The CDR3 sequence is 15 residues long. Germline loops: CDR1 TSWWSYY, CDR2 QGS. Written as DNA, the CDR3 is TGTGCTCTTGGCGCCCCTACAATCTCGGTTAATAAACTCATCTTT. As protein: CALGAPTISVNKLIF.

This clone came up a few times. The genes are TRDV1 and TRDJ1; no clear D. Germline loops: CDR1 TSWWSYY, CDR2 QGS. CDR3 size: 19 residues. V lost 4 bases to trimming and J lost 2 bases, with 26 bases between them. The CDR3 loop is CALGGALRRGSAVTDKLIF. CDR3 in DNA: TGTGCTCTTGGGGGGGCTCTACGACGTGGGTCGGCCGTTACCGATAAACTCATCTTT.

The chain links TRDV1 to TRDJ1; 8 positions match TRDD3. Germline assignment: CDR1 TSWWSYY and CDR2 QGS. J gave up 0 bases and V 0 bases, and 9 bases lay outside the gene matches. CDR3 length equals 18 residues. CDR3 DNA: TGTGCTCTTGGGGAACTCGGCGTACTGGGGGTGTACACCGATAAACTCATCTTT. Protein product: CALGELGVLGVYTDKLIF.

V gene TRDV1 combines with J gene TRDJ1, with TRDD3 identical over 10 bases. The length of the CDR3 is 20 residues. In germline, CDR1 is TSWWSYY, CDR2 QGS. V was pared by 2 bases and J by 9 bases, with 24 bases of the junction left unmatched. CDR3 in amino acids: CALGEWGDLFGLGDSRELIF. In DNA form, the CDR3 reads TGTGCTCTTGGGGAATGGGGTGACCTCTTCGGGCTGGGGGATAGTCGGGAACTCATCTTT.

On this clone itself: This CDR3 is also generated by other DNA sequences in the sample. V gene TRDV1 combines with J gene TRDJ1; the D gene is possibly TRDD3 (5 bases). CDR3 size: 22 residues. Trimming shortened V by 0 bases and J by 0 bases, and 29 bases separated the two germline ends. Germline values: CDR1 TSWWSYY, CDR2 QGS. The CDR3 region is CALGELPRTKRGGGPYTDKLIF. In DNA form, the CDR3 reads TGTGCTCTTGGGGAACTTCCACGTACTAAACGGGGCGGGGGGCCGTACACCGATAAACTCATCTTT.

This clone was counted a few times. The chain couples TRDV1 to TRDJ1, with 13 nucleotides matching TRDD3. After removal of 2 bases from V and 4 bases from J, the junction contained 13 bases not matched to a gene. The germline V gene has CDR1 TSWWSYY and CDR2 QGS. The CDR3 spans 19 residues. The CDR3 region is CALGEGPLLGDTLGDKLIF. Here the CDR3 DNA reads TGTGCTCTTGGGGAAGGGCCTCTACTGGGGGATACGTTGGGCGATAAACTCATCTTT.

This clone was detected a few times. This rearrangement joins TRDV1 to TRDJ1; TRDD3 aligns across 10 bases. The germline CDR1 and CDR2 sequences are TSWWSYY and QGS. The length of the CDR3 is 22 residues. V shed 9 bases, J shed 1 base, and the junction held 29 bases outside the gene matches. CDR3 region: CALSITRGPPSAGGYATDKLIF. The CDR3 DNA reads TGTGCTCTGTCCATAACCCGGGGTCCCCCCTCAGCTGGGGGATATGCCACCGATAAACTCATCTTT.

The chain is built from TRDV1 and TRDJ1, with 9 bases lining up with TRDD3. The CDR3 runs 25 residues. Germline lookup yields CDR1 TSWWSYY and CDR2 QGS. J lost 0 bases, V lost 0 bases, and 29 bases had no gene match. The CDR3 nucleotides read TGTGCTCTTGGGGAACTTTTGGGCCGACACCTACATTACTGGGGGACGCCTTCGTACACCGATAAACTCATCTTT. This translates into CALGELLGRHLHYWGTPSYTDKLIF.

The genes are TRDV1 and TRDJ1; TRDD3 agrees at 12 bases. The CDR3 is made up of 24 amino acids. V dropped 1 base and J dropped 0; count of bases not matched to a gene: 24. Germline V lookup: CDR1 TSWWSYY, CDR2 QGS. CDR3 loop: CALGEREEHPLLGDTFLYTDKLIF. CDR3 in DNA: TGTGCTCTTGGGGAACGAGAAGAACACCCCTTACTGGGGGATACCTTCCTGTACACCGATAAACTCATCTTT.

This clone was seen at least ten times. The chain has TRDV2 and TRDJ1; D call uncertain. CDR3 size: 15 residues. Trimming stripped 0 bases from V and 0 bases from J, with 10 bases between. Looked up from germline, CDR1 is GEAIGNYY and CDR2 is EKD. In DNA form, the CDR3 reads TGTGCCTGTGACACCTCTGCACCGTACACCGATAAACTCATCTTT. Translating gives CACDTSAPYTDKLIF.

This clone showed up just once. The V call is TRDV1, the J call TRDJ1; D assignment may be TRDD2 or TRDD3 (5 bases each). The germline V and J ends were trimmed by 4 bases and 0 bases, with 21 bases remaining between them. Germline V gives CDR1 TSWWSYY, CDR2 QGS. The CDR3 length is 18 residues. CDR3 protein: CALGGALRDGDNTDKLIF. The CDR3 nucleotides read TGTGCTCTTGGGGGCGCCCTACGAGATGGGGACAACACCGATAAACTCATCTTT.

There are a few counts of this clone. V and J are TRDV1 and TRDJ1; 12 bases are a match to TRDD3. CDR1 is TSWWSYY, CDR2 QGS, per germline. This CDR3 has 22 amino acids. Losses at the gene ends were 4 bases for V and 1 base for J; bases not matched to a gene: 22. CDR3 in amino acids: CALGALSRRGRLGDTLTDKLIF. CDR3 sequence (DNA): TGTGCTCTTGGGGCCCTAAGCAGACGGGGACGACTGGGGGATACCCTCACCGATAAACTCATCTTT.

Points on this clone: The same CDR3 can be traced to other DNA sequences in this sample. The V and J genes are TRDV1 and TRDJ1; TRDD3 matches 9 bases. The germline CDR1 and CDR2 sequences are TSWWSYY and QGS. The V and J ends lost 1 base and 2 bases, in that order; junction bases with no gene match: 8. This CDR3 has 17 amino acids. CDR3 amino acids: CALGEPLYWGTTDKLIF. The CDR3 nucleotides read TGTGCTCTTGGGGAACCCCTGTACTGGGGGACTACCGATAAACTCATCTTT.

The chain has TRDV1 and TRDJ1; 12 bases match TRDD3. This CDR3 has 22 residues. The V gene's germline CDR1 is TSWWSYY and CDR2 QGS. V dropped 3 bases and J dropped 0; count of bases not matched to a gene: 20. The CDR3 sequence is CALGEDSDSPSLGDTNTDKLIF. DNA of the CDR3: TGTGCTCTTGGGGAGGATTCCGACAGCCCTTCCCTGGGGGATACGAACACCGATAAACTCATCTTT.